This T cell receptor beta chain was sequenced for a study of T cell responses to AZD1222 COVID-19 vaccine. Overall study: Researchers grouped second doses given at about 4 or about 12 weeks into one pool. General observations from the study: The breadth and depth of Spike-specific TCRs increased once two AZD1222 doses had been given. Vaccine-related CD4 TCRs covered spike, predominating at 160-218 and 743-854. It was only after the peak T cell response that any repertoires were sampled.

TCRdb's copy holds only in-frame clones and misses some; the assay was immunoSEQ multiplex PCR. The table has 140,000 to 150,000 clones, approximately 90% seen once. Note on this clone: The antigen remains undetermined.

This CDR3 spans 14 amino acids. Germline values: CDR1 SGHTS, CDR2 YDEGEE. V lost 4 bases and J lost 4; bases outside the gene matches: 8. The sequence came from an adult in good health. The chain links TRBV5-8 to TRBJ2-7; 7 nucleotides agree with TRBD1. The specimen comprised peripheral blood, sampled on day 0 of AZD1222 vaccination. DNA of the CDR3: TGTGCCAGCAGCCAGACAGGGACCTCTTACGAGCAGTACTTC. This codes for CASSQTGTSYEQYF.